This T cell receptor (beta chain) was documented in a study of shared clonotypes between healthy human individuals (dated by TCRdb to the early 2020s). Regarding the study in general: Three men and a couple of women, aged 18 to 49 years, made up the cohort. Per donor, leukapheresis produced somewhere between about 0.85 and 9.5 billion PBMCs. Per donor, three plates each were used for CD4 naive and CD4 memory, two for CD8 naive, and one for CD8 memory. To estimate repertoire size and how much clonotype sharing occurs between individuals, the study deeply sequenced the blood TCR repertoires of a handful of healthy adults. Libraries were prepared and TCR repertoires were sequenced by different laboratories using diverse techniques, in order to increase sequencing depth and limit assay-specific biases.

The donors were healthy, HIV-negative adults who had no recently reported acute infections or vaccinations. All donors were Caucasian adults living in Nashville, Tennessee, USA. CD4+ T cells were enriched through magnetic negative selection, after which naive cells were positively selected on CD45RA and the remaining negative fraction served as the memory subset. Blood was obtained by leukapheresis, after which PBMCs were separated by Ficoll-Histopaque density gradient centrifugation and cryopreserved in liquid nitrogen vapor phase. Purity and quantity of every magnetically sorted T cell population were checked by analytical flow cytometry. Each sorted fraction had its genomic DNA isolated and then quantified by UV absorbance on a Nanodrop 2000c. Taken from the germline V gene (reference sequence), the CDR1 and CDR2 loops are MNHEY and SMNVEV. Trimming takes 4 bases off V and 3 bases off J; junction bases not matched to a gene: 4. Including the terminal cysteine and phenylalanine, the CDR3 comprises 15 residues. Only the CDR3 DNA stays, 45 bases, in frame from base 1.

Study-level results and caveats: Because the study included a small number of donors, the genetic and exposure-history diversity represented was limited. Rarefaction of sorted-subset datasets indicated incomplete sequencing despite the large sequencing depth. Sampling was restricted to blood, and TCR repertoires in tissue are likely to differ from TCR repertoires in blood. Across four donors, around 5% of naive CD4, 3% to 3.5% of naive CD8, 2.3% of memory CD4, and 0.4% of memory CD8 clonotypes were shared. Compared with non-shared clonotypes, clonotypes shared by all four sorted-subset donors had higher generation probabilities. Based on pairwise subsampling, the degree of clonotype sharing among donors was expected to be affected by sequencing depth. Naive subsets generally had larger estimated clonotype richness than memory subsets.

As regards this clone: Its antigen specificity is not known. The record has no base qualities; no much larger clone is one base away.

Using the deep immunoSEQ assay, TCR CDR3 regions were amplified from genomic DNA by multiplex PCR. Extracted genomic DNA from each cell subset was distributed evenly across all wells of several immunoSEQ 96-well plates, and each plate was treated as a replicate. For sorted subsets, approximately 200 ng of genomic DNA, equivalent to 30,000 or so T cell genomes, went into each replicate PCR. Purified libraries were quantified with a Qubit 3.0 fluorometer, sized on a Bioanalyzer 2100, and re-quantified with the KAPA Library Quantification kit. Every immunoSEQ 96-well plate was sequenced on a dedicated single-read 150-cycle Illumina NextSeq 550 flow cell. The authors' analysis ran thus. Because the immunoSEQ output held only junctional sequences and lacked quality scores, the filtering could not match the filtering applied to full-length reads. Sequences were annotated with PyIR, a Python wrapper for IgBLAST v1.9, using IMGT germline references to assign V/J genes and CDR3. Reads with weak V/J assignments (E-value above 1e-6), missing CDR3, stop codons, out-of-frame junctions, or ambiguous translated residues were removed. A V3J clonotype was defined by an identical inferred V gene, J gene, and CDR3 amino acid sequence. Percentage overlap between repertoires was calculated by dividing the number of shared unique clonotypes by the size of the smaller repertoire. Richness of each repertoire was evaluated using RTK rarefaction, the Chao1 estimator, and Recon v2.1 estimates of unobserved clonotypes. OLGA was used to compute generation probabilities for all TCRbeta clonotypes that the gDNA method yielded from a few donors. TCRdb took this table from immuneACCESS and kept in-frame rearrangements with V and J called. Such tables lack part of the clones; where checked against another copy, unresolved V genes explain under half of the gap, and the rest is unexplained. Clonal size and the V and J genes are those of that table, whereas D and trimming came from the DNA. The sample table contains approximately 2.3 million clones; only one count was recorded for approximately 93% of them. In total, the top ten clones hold about 0.41% of the sample.

The rearranged chain carries TRBV27 and TRBJ2-2; 8 bases in the junction line up with TRBD1. The sequenced sample consisted of naive CD4+ T cells from PBMCs. The label giving this sample's cell subset or site can be read as: CD45RA+ positively selected. This receptor was taken from a young man in good health. Some clones in this sample may be carry-over from other donors' samples. The CDR3 amino acid sequence is: CASSSGQGDTGELFF. The nucleotide sequence is given as TGTGCCAGCAGTTCAGGACAGGGCGACACCGGGGAGCTGTTTTTT.